A selection of T cell receptor beta chains follows, all from one sample in a study of T cells in Graves' hyperthyroidism and ophthalmopathy. TCRdb independently ran MiXCR on the multiplex PCR reads; one entry per CDR3 protein. The table includes about 400,000 distinct CDR3 sequences, roughly 14% detected once. The specimen was blood. The receptors were sampled from a woman between 18 and 29 years old with Graves' hyperthyroidism. Each CDR3 is given with its conserved first and last residue. Fields, in order: J gene, D gene, V gene, clone size, CDR3 DNA, CDR3 protein. A D gene is named only where the DNA matches it firmly. The size field reads once, few or many counts, or a class when the clone is expanded.

j_gene: TRBJ2-2; d_gene: -; v_gene: TRBV12-3/TRBV12-4; abundance: many; CDR3nt: TGTGCCAGCAGTTTAATGGGTGCCGGGGAGCTGTTTTTT; CDR3aa: CASSLMGAGELFF
j_gene: TRBJ1-1; d_gene: -; v_gene: TRBV6-1; abundance: many; CDR3nt: TGTGCCAGCAGTCGACCGTCCAGGGGCCAGAAAGCTTTCTTT; CDR3aa: CASSRPSRGQKAFF
j_gene: TRBJ1-3; d_gene: -; v_gene: TRBV5-1; abundance: many; CDR3nt: TGCGCCAGCAGCGTCGACAGCTCTGGAAACACCATATATTTT; CDR3aa: CASSVDSSGNTIYF
j_gene: TRBJ2-5; d_gene: -; v_gene: TRBV12-3/TRBV12-4; abundance: many; CDR3nt: TGTGCCGGCAGCGGACAGTTGTTGGAGACCCAGTACTTC; CDR3aa: CAGSGQLLETQYF
j_gene: TRBJ2-2; d_gene: TRBD2; v_gene: TRBV12-3/TRBV12-4; abundance: few; CDR3nt: TGTGCCAGCAGTTTAGTTCTCGGGGGGAGGCAGGATAACACCGGGGAGCTGTTTTTT; CDR3aa: CASSLVLGGRQDNTGELFF
j_gene: TRBJ2-6; d_gene: -; v_gene: TRBV6-1; abundance: many; CDR3nt: TGTGCCAGCAGTCCAGTAAGGGCCAACGTCCTGACTTTC; CDR3aa: CASSPVRANVLTF
j_gene: TRBJ1-1; d_gene: -; v_gene: TRBV28; abundance: few; CDR3nt: TGTGCCAGCAGTTCTACGGGGAAGACAATGAACACTGAAGCTTTCTTT; CDR3aa: CASSSTGKTMNTEAFF
j_gene: TRBJ2-1; d_gene: TRBD2; v_gene: TRBV9; abundance: few; CDR3nt: TGTGCCAGCAGCGTCTCAAAACTAGCGGGGCCGGTATATGAGCAGTTCTTC; CDR3aa: CASSVSKLAGPVYEQFF
j_gene: TRBJ2-3; d_gene: TRBD2; v_gene: TRBV11-2; abundance: many; CDR3nt: TGTGCCAGCAGCCCGACGGGGGGTACGCAGTATTTT; CDR3aa: CASSPTGGTQYF
j_gene: TRBJ2-3; d_gene: TRBD2; v_gene: TRBV6-2/TRBV6-3; abundance: few; CDR3nt: TGTGCCAGCAGTTCCGGGACTAGCCTTGCAGATACGCAGTATTTT; CDR3aa: CASSSGTSLADTQYF
j_gene: TRBJ2-2; d_gene: -; v_gene: TRBV6-4; abundance: many; CDR3nt: TGTGCCAGCAGTGCTAGCGTCGACACCGGGGAGCTGTTTTTT; CDR3aa: CASSASVDTGELFF